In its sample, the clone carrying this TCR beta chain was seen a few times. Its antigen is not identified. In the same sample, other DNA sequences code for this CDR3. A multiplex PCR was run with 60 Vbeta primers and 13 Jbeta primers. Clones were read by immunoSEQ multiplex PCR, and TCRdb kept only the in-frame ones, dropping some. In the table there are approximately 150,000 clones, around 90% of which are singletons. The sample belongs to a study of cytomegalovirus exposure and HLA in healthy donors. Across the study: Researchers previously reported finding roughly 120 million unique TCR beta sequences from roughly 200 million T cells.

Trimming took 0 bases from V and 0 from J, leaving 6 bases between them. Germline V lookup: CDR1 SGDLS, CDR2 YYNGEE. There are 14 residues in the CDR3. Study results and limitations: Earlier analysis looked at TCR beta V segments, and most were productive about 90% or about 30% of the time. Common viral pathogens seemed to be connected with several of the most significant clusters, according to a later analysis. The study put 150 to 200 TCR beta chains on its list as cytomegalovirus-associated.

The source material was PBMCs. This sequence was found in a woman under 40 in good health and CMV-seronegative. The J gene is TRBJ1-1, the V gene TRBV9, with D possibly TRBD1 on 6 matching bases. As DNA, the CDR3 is TGTGCCAGCAGCGTAGACAGGGTGAACACTGAAGCTTTCTTT. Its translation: CASSVDRVNTEAFF.